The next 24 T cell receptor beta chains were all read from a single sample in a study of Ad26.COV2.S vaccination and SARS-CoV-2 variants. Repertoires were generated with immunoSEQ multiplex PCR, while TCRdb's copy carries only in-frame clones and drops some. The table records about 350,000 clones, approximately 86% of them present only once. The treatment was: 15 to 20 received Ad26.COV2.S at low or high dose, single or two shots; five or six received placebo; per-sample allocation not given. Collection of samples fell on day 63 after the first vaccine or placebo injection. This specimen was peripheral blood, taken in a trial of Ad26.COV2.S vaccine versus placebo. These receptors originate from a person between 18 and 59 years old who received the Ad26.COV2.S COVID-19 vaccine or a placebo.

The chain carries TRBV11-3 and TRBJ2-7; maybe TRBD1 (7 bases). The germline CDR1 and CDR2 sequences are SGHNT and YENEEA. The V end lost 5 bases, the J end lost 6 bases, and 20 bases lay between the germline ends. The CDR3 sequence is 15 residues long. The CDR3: CASSPGGQGDAEQYF. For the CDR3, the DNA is TGTGCCAGCAGCCCTGGGGGGCAGGGGGACGCCGAGCAGTACTTC.

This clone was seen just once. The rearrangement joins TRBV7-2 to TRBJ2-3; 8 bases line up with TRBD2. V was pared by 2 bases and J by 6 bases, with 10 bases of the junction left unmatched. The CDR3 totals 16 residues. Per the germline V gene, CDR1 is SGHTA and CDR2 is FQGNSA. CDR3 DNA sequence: TGTGCCAGCAGCTTACAAGCGGGGACGGGAGGGGATACGCAGTATTTT. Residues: CASSLQAGTGGDTQYF.

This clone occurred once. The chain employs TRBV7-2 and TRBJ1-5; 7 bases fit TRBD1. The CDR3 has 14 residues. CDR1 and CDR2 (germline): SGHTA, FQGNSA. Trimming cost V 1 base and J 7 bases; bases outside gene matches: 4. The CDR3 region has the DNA TGTGCCAGCAGCTTAGTAGGGGGCGCGCAGCCCCAGCATTTT. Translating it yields CASSLVGGAQPQHF. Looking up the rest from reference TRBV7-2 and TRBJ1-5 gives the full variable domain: GAGVSQSPSNKVTEKGKDVELRCDPISGHTALYWYRQSLGQGLEFLIYFQGNSAPDKSGLPSDRFSAERTGGSVSTLTIQRTQQEDSAVYLCASSLVGGAQPQHFGDGTRLSIL.

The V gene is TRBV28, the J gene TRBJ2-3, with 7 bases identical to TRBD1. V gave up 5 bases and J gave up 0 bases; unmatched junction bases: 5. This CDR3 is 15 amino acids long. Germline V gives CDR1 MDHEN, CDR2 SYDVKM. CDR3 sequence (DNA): TGTGCCAGCAGTCTCCGGGACAGAAGCACAGATACGCAGTATTTT. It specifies CASSLRDRSTDTQYF.

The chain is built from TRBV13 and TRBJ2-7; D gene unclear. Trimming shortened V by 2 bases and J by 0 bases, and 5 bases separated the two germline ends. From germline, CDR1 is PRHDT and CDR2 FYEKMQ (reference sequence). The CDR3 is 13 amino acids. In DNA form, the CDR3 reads TGTGCCAGCAGCTTACCTAGCTCCTACGAGCAGTACTTC. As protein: CASSLPSSYEQYF.

The CDR3 DNA follows: TGTGCCAGCTCACCTCGAGGTAGGGGGGCTAACACTGAAGCTTTCTTT. This codes for CASSPRGRGANTEAFF. This chain links TRBV18 with TRBJ1-1, with a tentative D call TRBD1 (6 bases). CDR1 KGHSH and CDR2 LQKENI come from the germline V gene. V lost 3 bases to trimming and J lost 2 bases, with 16 bases between them. The CDR3 spans 16 residues.

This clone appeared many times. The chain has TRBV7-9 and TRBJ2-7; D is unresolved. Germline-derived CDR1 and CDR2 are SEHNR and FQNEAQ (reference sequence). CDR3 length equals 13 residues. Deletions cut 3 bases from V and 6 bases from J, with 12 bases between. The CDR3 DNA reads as TGTGCCAGCAGCTTTGAGATATGGGGCGAGCAGTACTTC. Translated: CASSFEIWGEQYF.

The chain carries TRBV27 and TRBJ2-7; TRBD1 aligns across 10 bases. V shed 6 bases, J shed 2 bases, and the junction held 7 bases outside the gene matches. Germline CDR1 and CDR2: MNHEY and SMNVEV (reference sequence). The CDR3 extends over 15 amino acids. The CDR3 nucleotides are TGTGCCAGCAGCTGGGACAGGGGACCGACCTACGAGCAGTACTTC. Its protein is CASSWDRGPTYEQYF.

The CDR3 nucleotides read TGTGCCAGCAGTGAAGCGGGGGCCGGCAATTCACCCCTCCACTTT. It encodes CASSEAGAGNSPLHF. V is TRBV6-1 and J is TRBJ1-6; tentatively, D is TRBD1 (6 bases). This CDR3 is 15 amino acids long. V was shortened by 0 bases and J by 7 bases, with 10 bases between the two germline ends. CDR1 MNHNS and CDR2 SASEGT come from the germline V gene.

The CDR3 DNA is TGCGCCACCCGGGCTAGCAGCACAGATACGCAGTATTTT. Its protein is CATRASSTDTQYF. J is TRBJ2-3 and V is TRBV10-2, with TRBD2 as a possible D gene (5 bases). Germline assignment: CDR1 WSHSY and CDR2 SAAADI. The length of the CDR3 is 13 residues. V was cut by 10 bases and J by 0 bases, with 11 bases left in between.

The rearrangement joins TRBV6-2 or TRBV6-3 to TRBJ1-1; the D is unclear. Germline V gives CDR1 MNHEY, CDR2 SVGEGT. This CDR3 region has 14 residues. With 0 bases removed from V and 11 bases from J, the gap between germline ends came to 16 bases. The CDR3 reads CASSYSVRSFAAFF. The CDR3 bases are TGTGCCAGCAGTTACTCAGTACGGTCATTCGCGGCTTTCTTT.

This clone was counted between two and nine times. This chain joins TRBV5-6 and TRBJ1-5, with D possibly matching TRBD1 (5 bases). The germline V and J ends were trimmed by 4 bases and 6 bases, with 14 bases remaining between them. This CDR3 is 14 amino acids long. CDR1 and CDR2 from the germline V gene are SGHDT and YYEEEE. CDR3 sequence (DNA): TGTGCCAGCAGCCTTGGCTGGGGGGGTCAGCCCCAGCATTTT. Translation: CASSLGWGGQPQHF.

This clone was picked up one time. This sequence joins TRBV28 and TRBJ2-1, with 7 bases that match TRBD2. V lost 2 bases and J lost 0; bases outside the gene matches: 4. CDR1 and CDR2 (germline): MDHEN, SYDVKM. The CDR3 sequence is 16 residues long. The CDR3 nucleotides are TGTGCCAGCAGTTTACTGGCGGGAGCCTCCTACAATGAGCAGTTCTTC. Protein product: CASSLLAGASYNEQFF.

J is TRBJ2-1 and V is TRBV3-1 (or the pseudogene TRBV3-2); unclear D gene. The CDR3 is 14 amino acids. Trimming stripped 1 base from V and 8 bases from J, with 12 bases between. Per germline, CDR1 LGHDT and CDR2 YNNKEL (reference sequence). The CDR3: CASSQGRTPYEQFF. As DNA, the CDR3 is TGTGCCAGCAGCCAAGGACGGACCCCCTATGAGCAGTTCTTC.

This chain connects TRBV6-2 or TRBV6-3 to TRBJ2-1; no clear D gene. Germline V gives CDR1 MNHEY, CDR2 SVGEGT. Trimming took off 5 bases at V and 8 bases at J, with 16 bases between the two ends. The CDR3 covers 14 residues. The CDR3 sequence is CASSNPDGLDEQFF. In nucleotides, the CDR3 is TGTGCCAGCAGTAACCCCGATGGGTTGGATGAGCAGTTCTTC.

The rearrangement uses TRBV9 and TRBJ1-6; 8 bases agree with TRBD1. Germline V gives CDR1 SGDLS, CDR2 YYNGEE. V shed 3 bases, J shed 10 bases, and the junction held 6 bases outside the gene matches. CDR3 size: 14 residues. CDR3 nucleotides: TGTGCCAGCAGCGCAGGACAGGGCAAGTCACCCCTCCACTTT. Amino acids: CASSAGQGKSPLHF.

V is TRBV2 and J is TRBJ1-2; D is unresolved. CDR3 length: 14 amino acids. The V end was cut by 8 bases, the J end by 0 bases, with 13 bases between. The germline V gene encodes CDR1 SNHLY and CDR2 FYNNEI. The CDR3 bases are TGTGCCAGCGAAGTGGGTACCACTAACTATGGCTACACCTTC. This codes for CASEVGTTNYGYTF.

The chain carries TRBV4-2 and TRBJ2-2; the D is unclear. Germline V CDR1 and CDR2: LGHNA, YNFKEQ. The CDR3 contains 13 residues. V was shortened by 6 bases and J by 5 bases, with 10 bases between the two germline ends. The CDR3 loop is CASSREQTGELFF. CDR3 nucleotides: TGTGCCAGCAGTCGCGAACAAACCGGGGAGCTGTTTTTT.

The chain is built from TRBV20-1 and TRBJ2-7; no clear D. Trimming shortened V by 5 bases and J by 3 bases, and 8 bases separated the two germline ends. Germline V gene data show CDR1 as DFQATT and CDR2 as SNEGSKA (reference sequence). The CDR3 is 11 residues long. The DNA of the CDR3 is TGCAGTGCTGGCCCGGACTACGAGCAGTACTTC. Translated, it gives CSAGPDYEQYF.

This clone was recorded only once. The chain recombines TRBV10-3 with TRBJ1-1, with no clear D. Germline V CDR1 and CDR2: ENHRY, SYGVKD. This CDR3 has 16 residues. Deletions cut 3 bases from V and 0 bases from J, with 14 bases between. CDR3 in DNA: TGTGCCATCAGTGACGAGGTGCGGAGGATGAACACTGAAGCTTTCTTT. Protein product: CAISDEVRRMNTEAFF.

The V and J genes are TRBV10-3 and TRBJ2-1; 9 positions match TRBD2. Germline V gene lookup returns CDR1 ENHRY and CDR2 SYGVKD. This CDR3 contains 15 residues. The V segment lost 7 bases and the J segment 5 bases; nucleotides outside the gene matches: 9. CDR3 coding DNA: TGTGCCATCAACAGGGCGGGAGGGTTGGACAATGAGCAGTTCTTC. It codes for CAINRAGGLDNEQFF.

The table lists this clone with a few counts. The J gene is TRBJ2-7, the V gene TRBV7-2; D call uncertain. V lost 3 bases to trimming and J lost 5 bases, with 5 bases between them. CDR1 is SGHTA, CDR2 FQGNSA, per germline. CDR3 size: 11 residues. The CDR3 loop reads CASSFLHEQYF. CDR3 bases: TGTGCCAGCAGCTTCCTTCACGAGCAGTACTTC.

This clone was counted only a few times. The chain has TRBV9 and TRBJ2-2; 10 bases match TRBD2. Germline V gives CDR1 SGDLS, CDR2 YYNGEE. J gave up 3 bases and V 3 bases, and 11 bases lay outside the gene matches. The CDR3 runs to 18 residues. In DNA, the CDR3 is TGTGCCAGCAGCGCCCGGGCTAGCGGGAGTTCCCACACCGGGGAGCTGTTTTTT. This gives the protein CASSARASGSSHTGELFF.

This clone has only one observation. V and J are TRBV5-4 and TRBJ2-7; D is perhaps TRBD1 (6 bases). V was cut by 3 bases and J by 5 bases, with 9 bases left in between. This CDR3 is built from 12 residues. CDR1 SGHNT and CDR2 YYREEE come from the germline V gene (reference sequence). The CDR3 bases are TGTGCCAGCAGCTATGGGGGCAACGAGCAGTACTTC. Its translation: CASSYGGNEQYF.